This T cell receptor beta chain was captured in a study of T cell responses to AZD1222 COVID-19 vaccine. Study conclusions and caveats: Repertoire sampling occurred only after the peak T cell response. Seropositivity was recorded at baseline in only a handful of AZD1222 recipients. Donors were chiefly white British, with a greater number of females, and clonal diversity was perhaps underestimated.

Germline V gives CDR1 MNHEY, CDR2 SMNVEV (reference sequence). V shed 3 bases, J shed 7 bases, and the junction held 7 bases outside the gene matches. The CDR3 is 15 amino acids. Method: immunoSEQ multiplex PCR; TCRdb's copy keeps in-frame clones and lacks some. The sample lists some 81,000 clones, just over 90% seen once, with 11% in the top ten. The study pooled second doses at about 4 or about 12 weeks. Worth noting for this clone: The antigen remains unidentified.

Source: peripheral blood, taken 28 days after the second AZD1222 dose. This chain uses TRBV27 with TRBJ1-4, with 8 bases identical to TRBD1. The TCR was taken from an adult who received the AZD1222 COVID-19 vaccine. CDR3 in DNA: TGTGCCAGCAGTTTCGGGACAGGAGTAATTGAAAAACTGTTTTTT. Encoded protein: CASSFGTGVIEKLFF.